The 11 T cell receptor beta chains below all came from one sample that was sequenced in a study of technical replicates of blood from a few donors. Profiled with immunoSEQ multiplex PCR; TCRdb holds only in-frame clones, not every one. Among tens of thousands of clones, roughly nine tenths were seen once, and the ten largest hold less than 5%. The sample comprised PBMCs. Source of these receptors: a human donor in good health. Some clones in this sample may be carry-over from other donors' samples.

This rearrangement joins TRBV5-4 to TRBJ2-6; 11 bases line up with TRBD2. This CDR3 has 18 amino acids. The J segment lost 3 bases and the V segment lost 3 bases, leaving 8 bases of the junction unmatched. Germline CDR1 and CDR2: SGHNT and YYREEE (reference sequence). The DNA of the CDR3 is TGTGCCAGCAGCTCCGCGACTAGCGGGAAAGTTGGGGCCAACGTCCTGACTTTC. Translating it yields CASSSATSGKVGANVLTF. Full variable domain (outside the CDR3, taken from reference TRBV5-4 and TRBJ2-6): ETGVTQSPTHLIKTRGQQVTLRCSSQSGHNTVSWYQQALGQGPQFIFQYYREEENGRGNFPPRFSGLQFPNYSSELNVNALELDDSALYLCASSSATSGKVGANVLTFGAGSRLTVL.

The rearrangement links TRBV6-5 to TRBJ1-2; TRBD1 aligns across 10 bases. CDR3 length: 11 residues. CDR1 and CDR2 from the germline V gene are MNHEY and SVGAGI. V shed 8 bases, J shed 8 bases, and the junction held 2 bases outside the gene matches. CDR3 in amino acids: CASGQGVGYTF. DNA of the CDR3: TGTGCCAGCGGACAGGGGGTCGGCTACACCTTC.

CDR3 amino acids: CASNLAGGTYEQYF. The CDR3 DNA follows: TGTGCCAGCAACTTAGCGGGAGGGACCTACGAGCAGTACTTC. V is TRBV2 and J is TRBJ2-7; 11 bases match TRBD2. Per the germline V gene, CDR1 is SNHLY and CDR2 is FYNNEI. The trim removed 7 bases at V and 2 bases at J, leaving 4 bases unmatched. The CDR3 spans 14 residues.

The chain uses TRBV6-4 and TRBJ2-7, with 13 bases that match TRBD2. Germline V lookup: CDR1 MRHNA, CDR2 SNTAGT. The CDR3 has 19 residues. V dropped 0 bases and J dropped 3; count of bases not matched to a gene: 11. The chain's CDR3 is CASSDSPGTSGTPRYEQYF. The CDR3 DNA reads TGTGCCAGCAGTGACTCTCCCGGGACTAGCGGGACGCCTCGCTACGAGCAGTACTTC.

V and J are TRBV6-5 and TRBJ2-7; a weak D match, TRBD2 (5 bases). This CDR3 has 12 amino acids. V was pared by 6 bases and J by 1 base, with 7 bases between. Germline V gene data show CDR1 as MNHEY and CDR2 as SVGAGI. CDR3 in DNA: TGTGCCAGCAGGGACTTTTCCTACGAGCAGTACTTC. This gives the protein CASRDFSYEQYF.

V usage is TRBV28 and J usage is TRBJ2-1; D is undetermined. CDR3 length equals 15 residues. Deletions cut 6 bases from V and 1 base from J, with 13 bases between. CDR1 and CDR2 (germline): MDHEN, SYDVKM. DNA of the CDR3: TGTGCCAGCAGCCCTAGTTTACGTTCCTACAATGAGCAGTTCTTC. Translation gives CASSPSLRSYNEQFF. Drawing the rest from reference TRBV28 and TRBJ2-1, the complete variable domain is DVKVTQSSRYLVKRTGEKVFLECVQDMDHENMFWYRQDPGLGLRLIYFSYDVKMKEKGDIPEGYSVSREKKERFSLILESASTNQTSMYLCASSPSLRSYNEQFFGPGTRLTVL.

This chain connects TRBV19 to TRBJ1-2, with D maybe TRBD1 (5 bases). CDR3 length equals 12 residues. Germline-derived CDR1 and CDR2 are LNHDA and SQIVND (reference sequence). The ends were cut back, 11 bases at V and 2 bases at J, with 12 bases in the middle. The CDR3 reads CAGGSPNYGYTF. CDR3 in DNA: TGTGCCGGGGGGTCTCCAAACTATGGCTACACCTTC.

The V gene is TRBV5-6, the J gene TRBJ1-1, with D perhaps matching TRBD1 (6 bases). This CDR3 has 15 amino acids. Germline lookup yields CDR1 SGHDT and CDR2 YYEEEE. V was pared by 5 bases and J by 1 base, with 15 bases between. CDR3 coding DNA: TGTGCCAGCAGGGGGTTGGAGACAGGGAACACTGAAGCTTTCTTT. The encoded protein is CASRGLETGNTEAFF.

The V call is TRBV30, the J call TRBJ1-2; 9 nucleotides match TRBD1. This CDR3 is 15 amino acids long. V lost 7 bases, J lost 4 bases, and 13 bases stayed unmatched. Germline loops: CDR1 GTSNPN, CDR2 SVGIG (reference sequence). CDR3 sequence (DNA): TGTGCCTCGTACCGGGACAGGGCGTTTTCCTATGGCTACACCTTC. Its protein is CASYRDRAFSYGYTF. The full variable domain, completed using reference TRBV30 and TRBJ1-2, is SQTIHQWPATLVQPVGSPLSLECTVEGTSNPNLYWYRQAAGRGLQLLFYSVGIGQISSEVPQNLSASRPQDRQFILSSKKLLLSDSGFYLCASYRDRAFSYGYTFGSGTRLTVV.

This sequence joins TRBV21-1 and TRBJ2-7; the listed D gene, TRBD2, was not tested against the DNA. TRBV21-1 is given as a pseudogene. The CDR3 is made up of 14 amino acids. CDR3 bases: TGTGCCAGCAGCCCCCCGGGACTCAACTACGAGCAGTACTTC. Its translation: CASSPPGLNYEQYF.

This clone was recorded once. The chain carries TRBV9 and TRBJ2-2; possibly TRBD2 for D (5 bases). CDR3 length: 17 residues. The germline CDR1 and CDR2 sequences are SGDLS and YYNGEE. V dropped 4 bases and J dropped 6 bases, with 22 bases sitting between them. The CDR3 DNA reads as TGTGCCAGCAGCCTCACAGCCGGGATCTATGCAGCCGGGGAGCTGTTTTTT. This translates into CASSLTAGIYAAGELFF.